The clone carrying this T cell receptor (beta chain) was observed a single time. This entry comes from a study of OX40 agonist ivuxolimab in advanced cancers. Assay used: immunoSEQ multiplex PCR; TCRdb lists only in-frame clones, some missing. The data show approximately 30,000 clones, roughly nine tenths seen once. This CDR3 is built from 17 residues. Germline loops: CDR1 SGHRS, CDR2 YFSETQ. The ends lost 0 bases at V and 4 bases at J; junction bases unmatched: 2. The input for sequencing was CD4+ or CD8+ T cells sorted from blood, taken in a trial of the OX40 agonist ivuxolimab. The rearrangement links TRBV5-1 to TRBJ2-2; TRBD2 agrees at 14 bases. This TCR was sampled from an adult with an advanced solid tumor such as melanoma, head and neck, liver or kidney cancer. The CDR3 here is CASSLGTSGRPTGELFF. DNA for the CDR3: TGCGCCAGCAGCTTGGGGACTAGCGGGAGGCCCACCGGGGAGCTGTTTTTT.